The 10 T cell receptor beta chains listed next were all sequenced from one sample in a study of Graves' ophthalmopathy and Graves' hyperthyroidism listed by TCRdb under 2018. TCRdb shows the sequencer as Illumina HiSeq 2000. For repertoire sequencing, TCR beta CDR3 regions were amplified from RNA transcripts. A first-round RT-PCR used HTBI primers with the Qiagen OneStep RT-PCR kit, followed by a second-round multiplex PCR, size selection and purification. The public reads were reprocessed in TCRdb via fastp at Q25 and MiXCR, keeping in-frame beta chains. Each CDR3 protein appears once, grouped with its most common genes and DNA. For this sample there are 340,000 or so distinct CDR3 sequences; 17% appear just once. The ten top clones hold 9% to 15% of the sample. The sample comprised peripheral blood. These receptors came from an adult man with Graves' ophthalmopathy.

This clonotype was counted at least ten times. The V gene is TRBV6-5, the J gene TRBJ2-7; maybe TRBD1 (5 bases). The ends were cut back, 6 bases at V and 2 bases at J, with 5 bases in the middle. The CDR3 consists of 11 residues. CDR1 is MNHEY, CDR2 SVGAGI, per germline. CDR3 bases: TGTGCCAGCAGAGGGGCCTACGAGCAGTACTTC. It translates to CASRGAYEQYF.

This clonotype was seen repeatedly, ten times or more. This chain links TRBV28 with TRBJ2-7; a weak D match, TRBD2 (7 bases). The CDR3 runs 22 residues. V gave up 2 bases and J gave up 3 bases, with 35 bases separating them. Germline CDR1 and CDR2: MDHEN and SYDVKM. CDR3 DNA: TGTGCCAGCAGTTTACCGCATACCAGGGCCGATAGGACAGCGGGGATAAACTACGAGCAGTACTTC. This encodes CASSLPHTRADRTAGINYEQYF.

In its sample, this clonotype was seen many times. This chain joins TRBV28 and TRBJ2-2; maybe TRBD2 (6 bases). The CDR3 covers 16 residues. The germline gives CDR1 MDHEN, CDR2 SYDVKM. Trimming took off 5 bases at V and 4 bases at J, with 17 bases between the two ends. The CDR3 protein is CASSPSHGSPTGELFF. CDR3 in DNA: TGTGCCAGCAGTCCAAGTCACGGGAGCCCCACCGGGGAGCTGTTTTTT.

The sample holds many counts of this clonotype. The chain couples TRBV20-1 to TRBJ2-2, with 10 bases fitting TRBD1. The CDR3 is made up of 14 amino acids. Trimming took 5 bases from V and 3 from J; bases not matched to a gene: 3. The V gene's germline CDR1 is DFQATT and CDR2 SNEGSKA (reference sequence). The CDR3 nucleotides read TGCAGTGCTGACAGGGGGCAGGACACCGGGGAGCTGTTTTTT. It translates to CSADRGQDTGELFF.

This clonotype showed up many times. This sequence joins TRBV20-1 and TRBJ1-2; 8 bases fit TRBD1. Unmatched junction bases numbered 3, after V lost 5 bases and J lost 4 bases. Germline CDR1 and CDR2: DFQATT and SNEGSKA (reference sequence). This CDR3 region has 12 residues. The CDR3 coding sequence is TGCAGTGCTGACAGGGGAAGCTATGGCTACACCTTC. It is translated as CSADRGSYGYTF.

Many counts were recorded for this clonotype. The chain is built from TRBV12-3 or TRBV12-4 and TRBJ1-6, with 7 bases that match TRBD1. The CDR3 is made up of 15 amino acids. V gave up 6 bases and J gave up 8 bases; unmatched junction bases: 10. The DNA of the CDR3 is TGTGCCAGCAGCACGACAGGGAAAGGGGATTCACCCCTCCACTTT. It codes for CASSTTGKGDSPLHF.

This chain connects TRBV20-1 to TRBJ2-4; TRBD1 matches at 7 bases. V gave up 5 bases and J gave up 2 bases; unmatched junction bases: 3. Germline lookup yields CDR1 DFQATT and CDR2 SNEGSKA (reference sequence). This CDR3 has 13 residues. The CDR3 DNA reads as TGCAGTGCTCTGGGACAGTCCAAAAACATTCAGTACTTC. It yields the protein CSALGQSKNIQYF.

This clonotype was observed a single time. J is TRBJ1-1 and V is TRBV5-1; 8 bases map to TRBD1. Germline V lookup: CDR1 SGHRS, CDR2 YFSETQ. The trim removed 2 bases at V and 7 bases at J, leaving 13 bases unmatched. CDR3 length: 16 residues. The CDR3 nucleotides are TGCGCCAGCAGCTTCGCGGGACAGGCGGCTCTTGTTGAAGCTTTCTTT. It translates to CASSFAGQAALVEAFF.

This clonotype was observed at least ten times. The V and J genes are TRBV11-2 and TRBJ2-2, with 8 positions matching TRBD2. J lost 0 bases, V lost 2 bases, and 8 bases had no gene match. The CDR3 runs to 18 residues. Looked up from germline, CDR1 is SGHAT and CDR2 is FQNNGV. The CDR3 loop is CASSLSYVAGSNTGELFF. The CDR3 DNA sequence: TGTGCCAGCAGCTTATCCTACGTAGCGGGGTCGAACACCGGGGAGCTGTTTTTT.

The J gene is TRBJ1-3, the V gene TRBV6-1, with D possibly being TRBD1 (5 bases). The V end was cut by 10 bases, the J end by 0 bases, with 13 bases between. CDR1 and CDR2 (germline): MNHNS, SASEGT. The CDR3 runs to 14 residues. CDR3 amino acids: CATQDEGSGNTIYF. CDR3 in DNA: TGTGCCACACAGGATGAGGGCTCTGGAAACACCATATATTTT.